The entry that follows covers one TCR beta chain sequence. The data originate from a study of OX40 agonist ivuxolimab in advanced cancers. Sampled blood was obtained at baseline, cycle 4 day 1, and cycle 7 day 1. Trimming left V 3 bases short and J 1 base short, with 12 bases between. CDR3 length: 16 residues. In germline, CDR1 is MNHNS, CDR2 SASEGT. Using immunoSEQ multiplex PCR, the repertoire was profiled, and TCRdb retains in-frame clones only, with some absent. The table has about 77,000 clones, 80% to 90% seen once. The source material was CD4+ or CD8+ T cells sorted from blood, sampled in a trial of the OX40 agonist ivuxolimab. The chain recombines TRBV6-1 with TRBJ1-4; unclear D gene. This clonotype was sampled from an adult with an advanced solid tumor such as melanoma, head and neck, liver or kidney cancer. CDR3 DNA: TGTGCCAGCAGTGAGGCACGTGTGGAAACTAATGAAAAACTGTTTTTT. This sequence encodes CASSEARVETNEKLFF.